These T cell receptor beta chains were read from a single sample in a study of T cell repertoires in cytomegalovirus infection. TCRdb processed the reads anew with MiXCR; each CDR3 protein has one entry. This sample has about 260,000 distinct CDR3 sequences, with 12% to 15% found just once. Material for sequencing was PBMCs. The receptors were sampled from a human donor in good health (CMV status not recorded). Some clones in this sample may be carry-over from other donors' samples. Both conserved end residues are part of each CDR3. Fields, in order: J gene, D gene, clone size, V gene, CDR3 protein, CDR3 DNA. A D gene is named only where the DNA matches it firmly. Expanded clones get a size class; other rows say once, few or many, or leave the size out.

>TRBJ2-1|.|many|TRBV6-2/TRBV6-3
CASSYWGEQFF
TGTGCCAGCAGTTATTGGGGTGAGCAGTTCTTC
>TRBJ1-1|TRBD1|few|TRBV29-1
CSVELRGDTEAFF
TGCAGCGTTGAACTCAGGGGGGACACTGAAGCTTTCTTT
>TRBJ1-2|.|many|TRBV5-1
CASSEDSYGYTF
TGCGCCAGCAGTGAGGACAGCTATGGCTACACCTTC
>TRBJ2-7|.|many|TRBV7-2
CASSIPRGKQSYEQYF
TGTGCCAGCAGTATACCCCGGGGGAAGCAGTCCTACGAGCAGTACTTC
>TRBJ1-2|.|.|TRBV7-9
CASSLSALNGYTF
TGTGCCAGCAGCTTATCCGCGCTCAATGGCTACACCTTC
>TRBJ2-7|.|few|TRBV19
CASSRHPYEQYF
TGTGCCAGTAGTAGGCATCCCTACGAGCAGTACTTC
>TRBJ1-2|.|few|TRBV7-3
CASSPSVGVNYGYTF
TGTGCCAGCAGCCCGTCGGTAGGGGTAAACTATGGCTACACCTTC
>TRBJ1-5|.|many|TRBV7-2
CASSFKHTNQPQHF
TGTGCCAGCAGCTTTAAGCACACGAATCAGCCCCAGCATTTT
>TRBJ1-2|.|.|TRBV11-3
CASSSFSAGTPAGPVYGYTF
TGTGCCAGCAGCTCTTTCTCCGCCGGGACGCCCGCAGGGCCTGTCTATGGCTACACCTTC
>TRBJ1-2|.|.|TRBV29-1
CSVNRGGSRSLYGYTF
TGCAGCGTTAATCGAGGGGGATCCAGGTCCCTTTATGGCTACACCTTC
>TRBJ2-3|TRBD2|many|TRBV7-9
CASRTGLAGAYTDTQYF
TGTGCCAGCAGAACGGGACTAGCGGGGGCCTACACAGATACGCAGTATTTT
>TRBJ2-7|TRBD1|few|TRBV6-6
CASSYATGTGDHEQYF
TGTGCCAGCAGTTACGCGACCGGGACAGGGGACCACGAGCAGTACTTC
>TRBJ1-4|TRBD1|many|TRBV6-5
CASSRTGNGGEKLFF
TGTGCCAGCAGTCGGACAGGGAACGGTGGTGAAAAACTGTTTTTT
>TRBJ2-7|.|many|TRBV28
CASSSVGGRYEQYF
TGTGCCAGCAGTTCGGTAGGGGGGAGATACGAGCAGTACTTC
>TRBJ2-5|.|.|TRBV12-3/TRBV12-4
CASSLYRGGETQYF
TGTGCCAGCAGTTTATACCGGGGCGGAGAGACCCAGTACTTC
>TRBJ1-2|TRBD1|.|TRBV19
CASSSAGGTLGYTF
TGTGCCAGTAGCTCTGCAGGGGGCACGTTGGGCTACACCTTC
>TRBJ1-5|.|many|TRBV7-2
CASSLAMGLQPQHF
TGTGCCAGCAGCTTAGCAATGGGACTACAGCCCCAGCATTTT
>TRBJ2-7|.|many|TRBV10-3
CAIKRDPPNEQYF
TGTGCCATCAAGAGGGACCCCCCCAACGAGCAGTACTTC
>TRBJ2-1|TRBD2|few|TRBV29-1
CSVLGGRELAAEYNEQFF
TGCAGCGTCCTGGGGGGGCGGGAACTAGCGGCCGAGTACAATGAGCAGTTCTTC